The rows below give T cell receptor beta chains drawn from one sample of a study of beta chain features in type 1 diabetes. TCRdb keeps only in-frame clones here, not all; method: immunoSEQ multiplex PCR. Of about 360,000 clones in the sample, roughly an eighth are singletons; the top ten hold approximately 0.015%. Sequenced material: naive CD4+ T cells from blood. These TCRs come from a man younger than 35 in good health. Both conserved end residues are part of each CDR3. The order of the fields is clone size, J gene, D gene, V gene, CDR3 DNA, CDR3 protein. The D gene is left open where the match is weak. Size tells how often a clone was seen (once, few, many) or the class of an expanded clone, and some rows leave it out.

abundance: NA
j_gene: TRBJ2-7
d_gene: TRBD1
v_gene: TRBV10-3
CDR3nt: TGTGCCATCAGAGGACAGGGGGACGAGCAGTACTTC
CDR3aa: CAIRGQGDEQYF

abundance: NA
j_gene: TRBJ1-3
d_gene: NA
v_gene: TRBV7-2
CDR3nt: TGTGCCAGCAGCTTCACAAACTCTGGAAACACCATATATTTT
CDR3aa: CASSFTNSGNTIYF

abundance: few
j_gene: TRBJ2-3
d_gene: TRBD2
v_gene: TRBV4-2
CDR3nt: TGTGCCAGCACTCCGAGCGGGGGAAGCACAGATACGCAGTATTTT
CDR3aa: CASTPSGGSTDTQYF

abundance: NA
j_gene: TRBJ2-5
d_gene: NA
v_gene: TRBV7-9
CDR3nt: TGTGCCAGCAGCACCATAGAGGTATACGCGACCCAGTACTTC
CDR3aa: CASSTIEVYATQYF

abundance: few
j_gene: TRBJ2-1
d_gene: NA
v_gene: TRBV30
CDR3nt: TGTGCCTGGAGTGTCACTAGCTACTCCTACAATGAGCAGTTCTTC
CDR3aa: CAWSVTSYSYNEQFF

abundance: NA
j_gene: TRBJ2-7
d_gene: TRBD2
v_gene: TRBV19
CDR3nt: TGTGCCAGTAGTATGGTACTAGCGGGAATCTACGAGCAGTACTTC
CDR3aa: CASSMVLAGIYEQYF

abundance: NA
j_gene: TRBJ2-2
d_gene: TRBD2
v_gene: TRBV9
CDR3nt: TGTGCCAGCAGCGTATGGACTAGCGGTGACACCGGGGAGCTGTTTTTT
CDR3aa: CASSVWTSGDTGELFF

abundance: few
j_gene: TRBJ1-1
d_gene: NA
v_gene: TRBV5-1
CDR3nt: TGCGCCAGCAGCCCTGGCGGGGGGGTTTTCGTGAACACTGAAGCTTTCTTT
CDR3aa: CASSPGGGVFVNTEAFF

abundance: few
j_gene: TRBJ2-7
d_gene: NA
v_gene: TRBV29-1
CDR3nt: TGCAGCGTCCTCGAGAGCTCCTACGAGCAGTACTTC
CDR3aa: CSVLESSYEQYF

abundance: few
j_gene: TRBJ2-7
d_gene: NA
v_gene: TRBV6-5
CDR3nt: TGTGCCAGCAGTTACGCGGTCGGCGGCACCTACGAGCAGTACTTC
CDR3aa: CASSYAVGGTYEQYF

abundance: few
j_gene: TRBJ2-7
d_gene: TRBD1
v_gene: TRBV7-2
CDR3nt: TGTGCCACCCAGGGACAGGGATTGACCGAGCAGTACTTC
CDR3aa: CATQGQGLTEQYF

abundance: NA
j_gene: TRBJ2-2
d_gene: TRBD1
v_gene: TRBV2
CDR3nt: TGTGCCAGTCAGAAGCATCCGGGACAGGGACGGCTGGCCACCGGGGAGCTGTTTTTT
CDR3aa: CASQKHPGQGRLATGELFF

abundance: few
j_gene: TRBJ2-3
d_gene: TRBD2
v_gene: TRBV9
CDR3nt: TGTGCCAGCAGCGTCCGACTAGCATGGGATACGCAGTATTTT
CDR3aa: CASSVRLAWDTQYF